This TCR beta chain was recovered during a study of Ad26.COV2.S vaccination and SARS-CoV-2 variants. In the case of this clone: Its antigen is still unknown.

Treatment specified: approximately 18 received Ad26.COV2.S at low or high dose, single or two shots; about five received placebo; per-sample allocation not given. Material that was analyzed had been drawn on day 63 after the first vaccine or placebo injection. Study observations and caveats: Higher spike-specific TCR breadth was found in vaccine recipients than in placebo recipients. A substantial breadth of spike-specific CD8+ and CD4+ T cell responses after vaccination has been reported.

Sequenced by immunoSEQ multiplex PCR; TCRdb stores in-frame clones only, minus some. There are more than 300,000 clones in the sample; 86% occur only once, and about 10% lies in the top ten. Trimming removed 0 bases from V and 6 bases from J, with 18 bases in between. CDR1 SEHNR and CDR2 FQNEAQ come from the germline V gene (reference sequence). The length of the CDR3 is 16 residues. The gene calls are TRBV7-9 and TRBJ2-7; either TRBD1 or TRBD2 may supply D (5 bases each). The specimen was peripheral blood, collected in a trial of Ad26.COV2.S vaccine versus placebo. The receptor comes from a person aged 18-60 years who received the Ad26.COV2.S COVID-19 vaccine or a placebo. In nucleotides, the CDR3 is TGTGCCAGCAGCTTAGCACCGGGACCTGGGTTCGGCGAGCAGTACTTC. Its protein is CASSLAPGPGFGEQYF.